This section outlines one T cell receptor (beta chain) sequence together with its context. Its antigen remains unidentified. This sample is drawn from a study of early T cells in non-severe SARS-CoV-2 infection. In the study overall: The authors sequenced bulk RNA from unsorted whole blood, leaving chains unpaired.

Regarding the study as a whole: Anti-spike CD8 specificities were favored by VDJdb matching, whose results missed private and CD4 specificities.

Trimming removed 5 bases at V and 4 bases at J, with 13 bases between. The CDR3 has 14 amino acids. As part of library construction, unique molecular identifiers were attached to individual cDNA molecules. TCRdb ran MiXCR on the 5' RACE reads and lists one entry per CDR3 protein. This repertoire shows tens of thousands of distinct CDR3 sequences, more than 10% found once; its top ten account for approximately 1.1%. The TCR sequence derives from an adult who was a healthcare worker with PCR-confirmed SARS-CoV-2 infection or an uninfected control (not recorded which). V usage is TRBV5-3 and J usage is TRBJ1-5; no clear D gene. TRBV5-3 is known as an ORF, though its function is uncertain. The sequenced material came from whole blood. CDR3 in amino acids: CARRGQLRNQPQHF. Here the CDR3 DNA reads TGTGCCAGAAGAGGGCAATTGAGAAATCAGCCCCAGCATTTT.